Included here is one T cell receptor beta chain sequence, with context. Its antigen is currently unknown. A second roughly 6 to 11 cycle PCR used barcoded and J-beta primers. Via MiXCR, TCRdb re-called the 5' RACE reads, giving one row per CDR3 protein. The sample has fewer than 1.5 million distinct CDR3 sequences; roughly 40% are singletons. RNA extraction gave at least 5.5 micrograms of total RNA per sample. Germline-derived CDR1 and CDR2 are SGHRS and YFSETQ. This CDR3 spans 15 amino acids. V lost 4 bases, J lost 9 bases, and 13 bases stayed unmatched. This entry is derived from a study of blood T cells in healthy people across ages. General study points: Getting older went along with TCR beta diversity per million T cells dropping roughly linearly.

This chain connects TRBV5-1 to TRBJ2-1; 7 nucleotides match TRBD2. Sequencing input: blood. The sequence came from a woman in her late teens or twenties in good health. Here the CDR3 DNA reads TGCGCCAGCAGCCTGGGACTAAGATTCGCGGGTGAGCAGTTCTTC. Its protein product is CASSLGLRFAGEQFF.